Listed here are 9 T cell receptor beta chains from one sample, sequenced in a study of cytomegalovirus exposure and HLA in healthy donors (dated by TCRdb to 2016 to 2017). Library creation used the immunoSEQ multiplex PCR assay. For the multiplex PCR, a mixture combining 60 forward primers for TCR Vbeta segments and 13 reverse primers for TCR Jbeta segments was used. TCRdb's version of the immuneACCESS table is confined to in-frame rearrangements and falls short of the full clone set. An unresolved V gene accounts for under half of the shortfall where checked; the remainder is of unknown origin. The table for this sample lists 50,000 or so clones; approximately 85% of them were counted only once. The ten largest account for roughly 2.3% of the sample. The sequencing input was PBMCs. Receptor source: a boy between 10 and 17 years old in good health and CMV-seropositive.

V gene TRBV5-1 combines with J gene TRBJ1-2, with D maybe TRBD1 (6 bases). V gave up 4 bases and J gave up 6 bases, with 22 bases separating them. In germline, CDR1 is SGHRS, CDR2 YFSETQ. This CDR3 contains 16 residues. CDR3 residues: CASSRSQGTSGNGYTF. The CDR3 nucleotides read TGCGCCAGCAGCCGTTCGCAGGGGACCTCAGGGAATGGCTACACCTTC.

The genes are TRBV23-1 and TRBJ2-5, with TRBD2 as a possible D gene (6 bases). TRBJ2-7 matches the DNA end more closely, so the J call is doubtful. TRBV23-1 is given ORF status, its function remaining uncertain. The length of the CDR3 is 14 residues. The DNA of the CDR3 is TGCGCCAGCGGCCCGGGGACTGAGTCCTACGAGCAGTACTTC. Its translation: CASGPGTESYEQYF.

V usage is TRBV19 and J usage is TRBJ1-1, with a weak D call TRBD1 (5 bases). The germline V gene encodes CDR1 LNHDA and CDR2 SQIVND (reference sequence). V gave up 7 bases and J gave up 1 base, with 16 bases separating them. The CDR3 consists of 15 residues. The CDR3 DNA is TGTGCCAGTAAACTTTTATTGGGGGGGAACACTGAAGCTTTCTTT. It is translated as CASKLLLGGNTEAFF. Based on the CDR3 plus reference TRBV19 and TRBJ1-1, the full variable domain is DGGITQSPKYLFRKEGQNVTLSCEQNLNHDAMYWYRQDPGQGLRLIYYSQIVNDFQKGDIAEGYSVSREKKESFPLTVTSAQKNPTAFYLCASKLLLGGNTEAFFGQGTRLTVV.

This sequence joins TRBV7-6 and TRBJ2-1, with a possible D match to TRBD2 (5 bases). Germline V CDR1 and CDR2: SGHVS, FNYEAQ. The CDR3 runs to 12 residues. With 4 bases removed from V and 4 bases from J, the gap between germline ends came to 5 bases. The CDR3 spells CASSWRYNEQFF. In DNA, the CDR3 is TGTGCCAGCAGCTGGAGGTACAATGAGCAGTTCTTC. Drawing the rest from reference TRBV7-6 and TRBJ2-1, the complete variable domain is GAGVSQSPRYKVTKRGQDVALRCDPISGHVSLYWYRQALGQGPEFLTYFNYEAQQDKSGLPNDRFSAERPEGSISTLTIQRTEQRDSAMYRCASSWRYNEQFFGPGTRLTVL.

This clone was seen more than once but under ten times. The chain combines TRBV9 with TRBJ2-7, with 11 bases identical to TRBD1. Germline trimming cut 0 bases from V and 2 bases from J; bases unmatched to any gene: 4. This CDR3 comprises 16 residues. Germline assignment: CDR1 SGDLS and CDR2 YYNGEE. The CDR3 region is CASSVGGQGGPYEQYF. The CDR3 DNA follows: TGTGCCAGCAGCGTAGGGGGACAGGGGGGCCCCTACGAGCAGTACTTC.

This clone was detected only a few times. The rearrangement links TRBV29-1 to TRBJ1-1; D is uncertain. The CDR3 has 13 residues. Per the germline V gene, CDR1 is SQVTM and CDR2 is ANQGSEA. Trimming took 4 bases from V and 6 from J, leaving 15 bases between them. CDR3 protein: CSVAGVGGAEAFF. Here the CDR3 DNA reads TGCAGCGTTGCGGGTGTAGGCGGCGCTGAAGCTTTCTTT.

The rearrangement joins TRBV5-1 to TRBJ2-7; possibly TRBD2 for D (6 bases). CDR3 length equals 14 residues. V was shortened by 0 bases and J by 3 bases, with 10 bases between the two germline ends. CDR1 is SGHRS, CDR2 YFSETQ, per germline. CDR3 residues: CASSLGRENYEQYF. The CDR3 DNA is TGCGCCAGCAGCTTGGGACGGGAGAACTACGAGCAGTACTTC.

The chain couples TRBV18 to TRBJ1-2; a weak D match, TRBD1 (5 bases). The CDR3 sequence is 14 residues long. Trimming shortened V by 2 bases and J by 1 base, and 8 bases separated the two germline ends. Germline V gene data show CDR1 as KGHSH and CDR2 as LQKENI. The CDR3, as DNA: TGTGCCAGCTCACCATTGCAGGGTAACTATGGCTACACCTTC. Its translation is CASSPLQGNYGYTF.

The chain uses TRBV21-1 and TRBJ1-5. TRBV21-1 is annotated as a pseudogene. There are 17 residues in the CDR3. The CDR3 DNA is TGTGCCAGCAGCAAAGGGTTTAGCGCAGGAAGCAATCAGCCCCAGCATTTT. The encoded protein is CASSKGFSAGSNQPQHF.